The rows below give T cell receptor beta chains drawn from one sample of a study of blood T cell repertoires in COVID-19. The table came from immunoSEQ multiplex PCR; TCRdb's copy has only in-frame clones and leaves some out. Of about 270,000 clones in the sample, about 83% were seen once. The sample comprised peripheral blood. The receptors originated from a man aged 80 or over with acute or convalescent COVID-19. CDR3s include the opening cysteine and the closing phenylalanine or tryptophan.

TRBJ2-1 | TRBV24-1 | CATSAYGGSGPTYNEQFF
TRBJ1-5 | TRBV27 | CASSAGGNQPQHF
TRBJ2-5 | TRBV6-5 | CASNPPGRGKETQYF
TRBJ2-5 | TRBV29-1 | CSVCWASLSETQYF
TRBJ2-1 | TRBV6-5 | CASSSGLAGIYNEQFF
TRBJ2-1 | TRBV7-6 | CASSLQLAGAGNEQFF
TRBJ2-5 | TRBV5-4 | CASSPGTSRQETQYF
TRBJ1-2 | TRBV2 | CASSTEHGGYTF
TRBJ2-5 | TRBV29-1 | CSVLAPEETQYF
TRBJ2-3 | TRBV27 | CASSSSGGPKADTDTQYF
TRBJ1-2 | TRBV5-1 | CASSAAGEGLFDGYTF
TRBJ2-7 | TRBV2 | CASSVGSGSYEQYF
TRBJ2-3 | TRBV5-1 | CASSPNNQLGTDTQYF
TRBJ2-3 | TRBV7-2 | CASSSTGATDTQYF
TRBJ2-3 | TRBV27 | CASSLFSGRVADTQYF
TRBJ2-1 | TRBV6-5 | CASRGTGGDYNEQFF
TRBJ1-4 | TRBV24-1 | CATSSGQPGSLEKLFF
TRBJ2-1 | TRBV2 | CASSAGTSGYNEQFF
TRBJ1-4 | TRBV3-1/TRBV3-2 | CASSQGGQSNEKLFF
TRBJ2-7 | TRBV5-1 | CASSSTGSSYEQYF
TRBJ2-7 | TRBV28 | CASTPGSSGSYEQYF
TRBJ1-4 | TRBV29-1 | CSVEAGADEKLFF
TRBJ1-5 | TRBV15 | CATSSWAAGNQPQHF
TRBJ1-1 | TRBV5-1 | CASSFAGETEAFF
TRBJ1-2 | TRBV6-1 | CASSEARGREGVAGYGYTF
TRBJ2-3 | TRBV2 | CASRRLAGGTSTDTQYF
TRBJ1-1 | TRBV30 | CAWGGPDKGPTEAFF
TRBJ1-1 | TRBV14 | CASSHREGWTEAFF
TRBJ2-5 | TRBV24-1 | CATSVQGGVETQYF
TRBJ2-3 | TRBV9 | CASSARTGDTDTQYF
TRBJ2-3 | TRBV5-5 | CASSLEPGLDTQYF
TRBJ2-3 | TRBV3-1/TRBV3-2 | CASSQSRVSTDTQYF
TRBJ2-2 | TRBV9 | CASSGGPLAGVTGELFF
TRBJ1-2 | TRBV5-5 | CASSYGIQGPYGYTF
TRBJ2-7 | TRBV7-2 | CASSSDIRGEQYF